The 4 T cell receptor beta chains below come from one sample, sequenced in a study of shared clonotypes between healthy human individuals. Terminally differentiated effector memory CD45RA+ cells were excluded by CCR7 positive selection of CD45RO-negative cells. This table comes from immunoSEQ multiplex PCR, and its TCRdb copy is limited to in-frame clones, with some not included. The sample includes about 2.1 million clones, about 94% of them seen just once. The sample taken for sequencing was naive CD8+ T cells from PBMCs. These receptors were collected from a young man in good health. Some clones in this sample may be carry-over from other donors' samples.

The chain joins TRBV15 to TRBJ2-7; no definite D call. CDR1 LNHNV and CDR2 YYDKDF come from the germline V gene (reference sequence). The CDR3 runs to 14 residues. Trimming removed 0 bases at V and 5 bases at J, with 11 bases between. Here the CDR3 reads CATSREYSSHEQYF. CDR3 nucleotides: TGTGCCACCAGCAGAGAGTATAGTTCCCACGAGCAGTACTTC.

The chain joins TRBV10-3 to TRBJ2-7; 9 bases line up with TRBD2. CDR1 ENHRY and CDR2 SYGVKD come from the germline V gene. The CDR3 is made up of 14 amino acids. The V gene end was trimmed by 0 bases and the J gene end by 6 bases; junction bases not matched to a gene: 3. The CDR3: CAISESGTSLEQYF. The CDR3, as DNA: TGTGCCATCAGTGAGTCTGGGACTAGCCTCGAGCAGTACTTC.

The V call is TRBV5-1, the J call TRBJ2-5; perhaps TRBD2 as D (7 bases). CDR1 is SGHRS, CDR2 YFSETQ, per germline. This CDR3 is 18 amino acids long. The V end lost 7 bases, the J end lost 4 bases, and 29 bases lay between the germline ends. The CDR3 here is CASAPGAAGHDGRETQYF. The CDR3 DNA follows: TGCGCCAGCGCCCCGGGGGCAGCGGGACACGATGGGAGAGAGACCCAGTACTTC.

This clone was counted a single time. The rearrangement links TRBV7-9 to TRBJ2-5; D is perhaps TRBD1 (5 bases). V lost 1 base, J lost 4 bases, and 10 bases lay in between. CDR1 and CDR2 from the germline V gene are SEHNR and FQNEAQ (reference sequence). This CDR3 is built from 14 residues. The CDR3 loop is CASSLGQSVETQYF. CDR3 nucleotides: TGTGCCAGCAGCTTAGGACAGTCTGTAGAGACCCAGTACTTC.